The sequence of this T cell receptor beta chain was determined in a study of human T cells and chemical hapten exposure. This CDR3 spans 14 amino acids. The V gene end was trimmed by 8 bases and the J gene end by 4 bases; junction bases not matched to a gene: 5. The V gene's germline CDR1 is MNHEY and CDR2 SVGEGT. TCRdb ran MiXCR on the RACE reads and lists one entry per CDR3 protein. The table shows fewer than 95,000 distinct CDR3 sequences, with more than 9.5% occurring only once. Documented time point: patch test 2, 6 weeks after DPC sensitization. Treatment reported: therapeutic diphenylcyclopropenone sensitization with weekly scalp DPC.

The chain uses TRBV6-2 or TRBV6-3 and TRBJ2-7, with TRBD2 matching 13 bases. The sequencing used whole blood, collected in connection with sensitization to the hapten diphenylcyclopropenone (DPC). This TCR was sampled from a man aged 35-49 years with alopecia areata. Some clones in this sample may be carry-over from other donors' samples. Written as DNA, the CDR3 is TGTGCCAGCCAGGGACTAGCGGGATTATACGAGCAGTACTTC. It yields the protein CASQGLAGLYEQYF.